A selection of T cell receptor beta chains follows, all from one sample in a study of cytomegalovirus exposure and HLA in healthy donors. Assay used: immunoSEQ multiplex PCR; TCRdb lists only in-frame clones, some missing. The table shows a few hundred thousand clones, with 86% occurring only once. The sequenced sample was PBMCs. These receptors were collected from a woman aged 18 to 35 in good health and CMV-seronegative. Each CDR3 is given with its conserved first and last residue. Fields, in order: J gene, clone size, D gene, CDR3 length, V gene, CDR3 DNA, CDR3 protein. A D gene is named only where the DNA matches it firmly. The listing skips clone size in some rows; elsewhere it reads once, few, many or a size class.

>TRBJ2-5|.|.|16|TRBV28
TGTGCCAGCAGTTTAGGCGGCCGAGCTACACAAGAGACCCAGTACTTC
CASSLGGRATQETQYF
>TRBJ2-1|.|TRBD1|17|TRBV29-1
TGCAGCGTTGAATTTGCGGTCGGACAGGTCGTCTACAATGAGCAGTTCTTC
CSVEFAVGQVVYNEQFF
>TRBJ2-1|.|TRBD2|17|TRBV14
TGTGCCAGCAGCTACTTAGGCCCTACTAGCGACTACAATGAGCAGTTCTTC
CASSYLGPTSDYNEQFF
>TRBJ1-2|few|.|15|TRBV6-6
TGTGCCAGCAGTTACTATCGGGAAGTTGTCTATGGCTACACCTTC
CASSYYREVVYGYTF
>TRBJ1-2|.|.|13|TRBV6-5
TGTGCCAGCAGTTTCGAACAGAATTATGGCTACACCTTC
CASSFEQNYGYTF
>TRBJ2-1|.|TRBD2|15|TRBV30
TGTGCCTGGAGTAGCGGGAGGGCCCCCTACAATGAGCAGTTCTTC
CAWSSGRAPYNEQFF
>TRBJ2-1|.|.|15|TRBV7-9
TGTGCCAGCAGCCGCGGGTCCCCGATCTACAATGAGCAGTTCTTC
CASSRGSPIYNEQFF
>TRBJ1-2|.|TRBD1|16|TRBV30
TGTGCCTGGAGCCGCCTACCTGGGACAGGTGGGGATGGCTACACCTTC
CAWSRLPGTGGDGYTF
>TRBJ1-3|.|.|11|TRBV5-1
TGCGCCAGCAGCTTTGAGAACACCATATATTTT
CASSFENTIYF
>TRBJ2-7|.|TRBD1|14|TRBV5-4
TGTGCCAGCAGCTTGGACAGGGGGACCTACGAGCAGTACTTC
CASSLDRGTYEQYF